These T cell receptor beta chains were read from a single sample in a study of cytomegalovirus exposure and HLA in healthy donors. Generated by immunoSEQ multiplex PCR, the TCRdb table keeps only in-frame clones and is missing some. The table lists 100,000 to 150,000 clones, approximately 80% of them singletons. The sequencing sample was made of PBMCs. All receptors derive from a man between 35 and 55 years old in good health and CMV-seronegative. CDR3s include the opening cysteine and the closing phenylalanine or tryptophan. Fields, in order: J gene, D gene, clone size, V gene, CDR3 DNA, CDR3 protein. D genes are given only for firm matches. Only part of the rows carry a size: once, few, many, or a class if the clone is expanded.

>TRBJ1-2|TRBD1|-|TRBV19
TGTGCCAGTAGTAGGGACAGGGGGCAAGGCTATGGCTACACCTTC
CASSRDRGQGYGYTF
>TRBJ2-5|-|-|TRBV7-9
TGTGCCAGCAGCTTCTTAGGAGCCGGGGAGACCCAGTACTTC
CASSFLGAGETQYF
>TRBJ2-7|TRBD2|-|TRBV5-5
TGTGCCAGCAGCTTGGCCCCAGCGGGAGGTTTATCCTACGAGCAGTACTTC
CASSLAPAGGLSYEQYF
>TRBJ1-1|TRBD1|-|TRBV6-1
TGTGCCAGCAGGGACCAGACAGGGGGCAACACTGAAGCTTTCTTT
CASRDQTGGNTEAFF
>TRBJ2-7|TRBD1|-|TRBV18
TGTGCCAGCTCACCGGCAGGACAGGGGGCATACGAGCAGTACTTC
CASSPAGQGAYEQYF
>TRBJ2-1|TRBD1|-|TRBV6-5
TGTGCCAGCAGTTATCGGCAGGGGGCGAACGATGAGCAGTTCTTC
CASSYRQGANDEQFF
>TRBJ1-1|-|-|TRBV5-6
TGTGCCAGCAGCTTGGCCTCCATAGCGGGAGCTTTCTTT
CASSLASIAGAFF
>TRBJ1-1|TRBD1|-|TRBV28
TGTGCCAGCAGTTCCCCGGAGGGCAGGGGGCCGGAAGCTTTCTTT
CASSSPEGRGPEAFF
>TRBJ1-5|-|-|TRBV6-5
TGTGCCAGCAGTTACTCCCATACGGGGAATCAGCCCCAGCATTTT
CASSYSHTGNQPQHF
>TRBJ1-1|TRBD1|-|TRBV7-8
TGTGCCAGCACCTTAGCCACAGGGGGCGGCACTGAAGCTTTCTTT
CASTLATGGGTEAFF
>TRBJ2-7|TRBD2|-|TRBV29-1
TGCAGCGCCAGGACTAGCGGGAGATACGAGCAGTACTTC
CSARTSGRYEQYF
>TRBJ2-5|TRBD1|-|TRBV5-4
TGTGCCACCAGACAGGGTTCTTTCCAAGAGACCCAGTACTTC
CATRQGSFQETQYF
>TRBJ2-1|-|-|TRBV7-8
TGTGCCAGTTCTAGCGAGGTGCAGTTCTTC
CASSSEVQFF
>TRBJ2-5|TRBD2|-|TRBV5-1
TGCGCCAGCAGCTTGATCGGGGGGGTCCAAGAGACCCAGTACTTC
CASSLIGGVQETQYF
>TRBJ1-1|-|-|TRBV28
TGTGCCAGCAGAGCCACTGGTTGGGAAGCTTTCTTT
CASRATGWEAFF
>TRBJ1-2|TRBD1|-|TRBV5-1
TGCGCCAGCAGCTTCTCAGGGGGCGATGGCTACACCTTC
CASSFSGGDGYTF
>TRBJ2-5|TRBD1|-|TRBV4-1
TGCGCCAGCAGCCAAGTGGGACAGGGGGCCGAAGAGACCCAGTACTTC
CASSQVGQGAEETQYF
>TRBJ2-2|TRBD2|-|TRBV2
TGTGCCAGCAAAACTAGCGGGAGAGGAACCGGGGAGCTGTTTTTT
CASKTSGRGTGELFF
>TRBJ2-1|-|-|TRBV2
TGTGCCAGCCATTTAGCGAATGAGCAGTTCTTC
CASHLANEQFF
>TRBJ2-7|TRBD2|few|TRBV10-3
TGTGCCACAGGACTAGCGGGAGTCTACGAGCAGTACTTC
CATGLAGVYEQYF
>TRBJ2-7|TRBD1|-|TRBV19
TGTGCCAGTAGTATGGGGACAGGGGGCTACGAGCAGTACTTC
CASSMGTGGYEQYF
>TRBJ1-1|-|-|TRBV9
TGTGCCAGCAGCGTAGAGGGGATGAACACTGAAGCTTTCTTT
CASSVEGMNTEAFF
>TRBJ1-6|-|-|TRBV18
TGTGCCAGCTCACCACCCTCTGGGCGTAATAATTCACCCCTCCACTTT
CASSPPSGRNNSPLHF
>TRBJ1-5|-|few|TRBV2
TGTGCCAGCAGTGGAGGTCGTTCACGGCAGAACAATCAGCCCCAGCATTTT
CASSGGRSRQNNQPQHF
>TRBJ1-4|TRBD1|-|TRBV30
TGTGCCTGGAGTCCACCTCGCCCGGACAGGTTTAATGAAAAACTGTTTTTT
CAWSPPRPDRFNEKLFF
>TRBJ2-7|-|-|TRBV5-1
TGCGCCAGCGCTCCTTCTAGTGATTCCTACGAGCAGTACTTC
CASAPSSDSYEQYF
>TRBJ2-7|TRBD2|-|TRBV9
TGTGCCAGCAGCGTAGGGGGAGGGGACCCCTACGAGCAGTACTTC
CASSVGGGDPYEQYF
>TRBJ1-2|TRBD1|-|TRBV28
TGTGCCAGCAAGGGACAGATGAACTATGGCTACACCTTC
CASKGQMNYGYTF
>TRBJ1-2|-|once|TRBV5-1
TGCGCCAGCAGGTTGGATGCGGACTATGGCTACACCTTC
CASRLDADYGYTF
>TRBJ1-1|TRBD1|once|TRBV7-3
TGTGCCAGCAGCTTGACGACAGGGGGTATCACTGAAGCTTTCTTT
CASSLTTGGITEAFF
>TRBJ2-1|TRBD2|-|TRBV5-1
TGCGCCAGCAGCTGGGGACTAGCTAGCTACAATGAGCAGTTCTTC
CASSWGLASYNEQFF
>TRBJ1-2|-|-|TRBV6-6
TGTGCCAGCAGTTACTCAGGGGACCTTAGGGGGGGCTACACCTTC
CASSYSGDLRGGYTF
>TRBJ1-2|-|-|TRBV6-6
TGTGCCAGCAGTTGGCTGGACAGATCTTATGGCTACACCTTC
CASSWLDRSYGYTF
>TRBJ2-1|TRBD1|-|TRBV5-1
TGCGCCAGCAGCTTGGCCAAGGGACAGGGCTACAATGAGCAGTTCTTC
CASSLAKGQGYNEQFF
>TRBJ2-3|-|once|TRBV7-8
TGTGCCAGCAGCCTAGGAGGAGTTGGATCTGCATATACGCAGTATTTT
CASSLGGVGSAYTQYF
>TRBJ2-1|-|-|TRBV9
TGTGCCAGCAGCGTATTAGCCCGCTACGATGAGCAGTTCTTC
CASSVLARYDEQFF
>TRBJ1-2|TRBD1|-|TRBV28
TGTGCCAGCAGGATTCCAGGGGGCTCCAGTTATGGCTACACCTTC
CASRIPGGSSYGYTF
>TRBJ2-1|-|few|TRBV10-3
TGTGCCATCAAACCGACAGGCAATGAGCAGTTCTTC
CAIKPTGNEQFF
>TRBJ2-3|TRBD1|-|TRBV29-1
TGCAGCGTTGAAGTTTACAGGGGGTCGGGAGATACGCAGTATTTT
CSVEVYRGSGDTQYF
>TRBJ1-1|-|-|TRBV2
TGTGCCAGCAAAGCCGACATGAACACTGAAGCTTTCTTT
CASKADMNTEAFF
>TRBJ1-3|-|-|TRBV19
TGTGCCAGTACCAGACTACAGGGTGGCTCTGGAAACACCATATATTTT
CASTRLQGGSGNTIYF
>TRBJ1-1|-|once|TRBV5-1
TGCGCCAGCAGCTTGGTCGGGGGGAACACTGAAGCTTTCTTT
CASSLVGGNTEAFF
>TRBJ1-2|-|-|TRBV27
TGTGCCAGCAGCCCTAACAACTATGGCTACACCTTC
CASSPNNYGYTF
>TRBJ2-1|-|-|TRBV5-1
TGCGCCAGCAGCTTGGAAGGGGCCGTCCACAATGAGCAGTTCTTC
CASSLEGAVHNEQFF
>TRBJ2-7|-|-|TRBV27
TGTGCCAGCGGTAACAGACAGAGATACGAGCAGTACTTC
CASGNRQRYEQYF
>TRBJ2-1|TRBD2|once|TRBV7-3
TGTGCCAGCAGCTTAGTAGGGCTAGCGGGGTACAATGAGCAGTTCTTC
CASSLVGLAGYNEQFF
>TRBJ1-2|TRBD1|-|TRBV7-9
TGTGCCAGCAGCTTAGTGGGACAGGGAACTGGCTACACCTTC
CASSLVGQGTGYTF
>TRBJ2-1|-|-|TRBV5-1
TGCGCCAGCAGCTTGGACGGCGGGGGCGCCGCCCCCCCTTACAATGAGCAGTTCTTC
CASSLDGGGAAPPYNEQFF
>TRBJ1-1|-|once|TRBV7-2
TGTGCCAGCAGCTTAATGGCTTCCGAGAACACTGAAGCTTTCTTT
CASSLMASENTEAFF
>TRBJ2-1|-|-|TRBV14
TGTGCCAGCAGCCGAACGAGGACAGTATACAATGAGCAGTTCTTC
CASSRTRTVYNEQFF
>TRBJ1-5|-|few|TRBV18
TGTGCCAGCTCACCACTCAGGGATCAGCCCCAGCATTTT
CASSPLRDQPQHF
>TRBJ1-1|-|few|TRBV10-3
TGTGCCATCAGATCAAACACTGAAGCTTTCTTT
CAIRSNTEAFF
>TRBJ2-7|-|-|TRBV27
TGTGCCAGCAGTTTAGTGAGCGGGCTGTACGAGCAGTACTTC
CASSLVSGLYEQYF
>TRBJ2-6|TRBD2|-|TRBV5-4
TGTGCCAGCAACGGAGGACTAGCGGGGGTTAGTGGGGCCAACGTCCTGACTTTC
CASNGGLAGVSGANVLTF